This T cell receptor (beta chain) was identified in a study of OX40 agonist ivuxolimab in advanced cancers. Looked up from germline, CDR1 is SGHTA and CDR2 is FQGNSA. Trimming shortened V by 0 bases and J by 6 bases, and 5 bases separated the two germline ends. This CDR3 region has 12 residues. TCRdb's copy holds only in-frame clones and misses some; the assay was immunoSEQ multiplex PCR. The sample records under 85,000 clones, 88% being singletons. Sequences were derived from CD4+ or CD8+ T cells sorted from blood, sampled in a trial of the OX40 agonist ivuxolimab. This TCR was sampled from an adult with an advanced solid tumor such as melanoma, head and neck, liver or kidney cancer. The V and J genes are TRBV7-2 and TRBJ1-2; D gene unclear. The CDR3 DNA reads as TGTGCCAGCAGCTTAGCGAGGCATGGCTACACCTTC. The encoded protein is CASSLARHGYTF.